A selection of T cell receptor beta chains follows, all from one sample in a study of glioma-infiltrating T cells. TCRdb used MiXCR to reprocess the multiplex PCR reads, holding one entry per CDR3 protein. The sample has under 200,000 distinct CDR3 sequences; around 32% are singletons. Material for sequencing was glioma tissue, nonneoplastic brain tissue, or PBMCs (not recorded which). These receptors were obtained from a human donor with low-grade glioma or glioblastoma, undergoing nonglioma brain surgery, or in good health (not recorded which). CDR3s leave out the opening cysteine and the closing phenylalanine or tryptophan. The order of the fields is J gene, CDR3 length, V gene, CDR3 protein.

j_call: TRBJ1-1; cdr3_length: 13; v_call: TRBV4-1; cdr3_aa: ASSQGDRVNTEAF
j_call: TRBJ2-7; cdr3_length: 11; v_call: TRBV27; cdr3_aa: ASRPGQGMEQY
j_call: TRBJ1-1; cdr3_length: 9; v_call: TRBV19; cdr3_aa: ASSKDWEAF
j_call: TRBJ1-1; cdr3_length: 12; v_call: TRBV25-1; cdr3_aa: ASSGGDINTEAF
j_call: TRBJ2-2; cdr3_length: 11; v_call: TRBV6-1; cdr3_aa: ASRLRGAGELF
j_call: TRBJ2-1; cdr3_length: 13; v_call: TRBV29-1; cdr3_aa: SVEDRGTGLNEQF
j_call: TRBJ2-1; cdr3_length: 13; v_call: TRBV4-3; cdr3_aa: ASSQGLAGRNEQF
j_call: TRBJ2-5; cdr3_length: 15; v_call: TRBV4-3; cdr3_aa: ASSQDFSAGEQETQY
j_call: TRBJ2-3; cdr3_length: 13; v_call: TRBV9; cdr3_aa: ASSVDTSGTDTQY
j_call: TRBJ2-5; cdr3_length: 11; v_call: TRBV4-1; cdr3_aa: ASREQGDETQY
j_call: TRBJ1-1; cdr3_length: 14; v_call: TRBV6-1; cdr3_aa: ASSSLSGGGNTEAF
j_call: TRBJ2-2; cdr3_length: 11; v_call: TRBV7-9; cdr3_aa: ASSGHATGELF
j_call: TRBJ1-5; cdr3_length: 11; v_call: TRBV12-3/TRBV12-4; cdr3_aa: ASKLTGTQPQH
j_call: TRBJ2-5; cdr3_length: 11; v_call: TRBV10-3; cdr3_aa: AISLSEQETQY
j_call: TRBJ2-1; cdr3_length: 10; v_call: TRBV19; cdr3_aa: ASTRLGDEQF
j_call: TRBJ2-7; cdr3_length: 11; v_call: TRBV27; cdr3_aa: ASSGTSLGEQY
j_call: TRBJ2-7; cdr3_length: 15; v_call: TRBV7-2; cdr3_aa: ASSPSGTSGRNTGQY
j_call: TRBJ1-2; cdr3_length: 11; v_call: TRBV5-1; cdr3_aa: ASHGQMEYGYT
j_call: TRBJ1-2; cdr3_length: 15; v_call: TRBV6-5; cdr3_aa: ANTLWGQAPMGYGYS
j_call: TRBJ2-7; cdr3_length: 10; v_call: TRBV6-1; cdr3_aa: ARGATSYEQY
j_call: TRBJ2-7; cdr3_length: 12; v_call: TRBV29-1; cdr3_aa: SVEVRGRAKEQY
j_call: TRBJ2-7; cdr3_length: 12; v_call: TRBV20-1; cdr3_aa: SALEGARAYEQY
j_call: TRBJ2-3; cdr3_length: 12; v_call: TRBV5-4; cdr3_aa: ASSSGDPPDTQY
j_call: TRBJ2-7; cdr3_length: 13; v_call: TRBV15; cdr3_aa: ATSRDGALTYEQY
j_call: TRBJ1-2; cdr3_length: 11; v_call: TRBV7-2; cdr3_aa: ASSLGEGYGYT
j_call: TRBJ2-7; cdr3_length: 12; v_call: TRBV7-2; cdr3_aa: ASSSGLAGTKQY
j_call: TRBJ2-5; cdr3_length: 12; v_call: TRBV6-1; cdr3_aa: ASSPGTLQETQY
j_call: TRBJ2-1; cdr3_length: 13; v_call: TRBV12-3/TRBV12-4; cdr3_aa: ASSPDASSYNEQF
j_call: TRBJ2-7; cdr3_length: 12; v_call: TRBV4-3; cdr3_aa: ASSRTHRDYEQY
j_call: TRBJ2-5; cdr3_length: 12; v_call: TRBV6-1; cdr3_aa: AGTGRGLGETQY
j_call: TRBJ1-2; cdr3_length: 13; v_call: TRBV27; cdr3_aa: ASSAPGQGAGGYT
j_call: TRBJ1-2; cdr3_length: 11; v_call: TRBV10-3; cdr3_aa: AISPDVRYGYT
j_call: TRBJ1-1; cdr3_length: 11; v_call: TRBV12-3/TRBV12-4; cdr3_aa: ASSLSGVTEAF
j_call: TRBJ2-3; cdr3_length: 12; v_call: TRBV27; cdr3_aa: ASSYGLGCYEQY
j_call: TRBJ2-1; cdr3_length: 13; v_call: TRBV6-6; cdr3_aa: ASSYSGTSVNEQF
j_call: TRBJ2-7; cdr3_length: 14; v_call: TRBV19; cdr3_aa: GSSIDRPGQGHEQY
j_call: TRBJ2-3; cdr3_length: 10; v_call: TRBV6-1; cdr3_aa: ASSLRGGTQY
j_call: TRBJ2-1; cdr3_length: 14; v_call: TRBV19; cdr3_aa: ASSRTRRVSYNEQF
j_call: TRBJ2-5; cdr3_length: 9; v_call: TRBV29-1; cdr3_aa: SARQGETQY
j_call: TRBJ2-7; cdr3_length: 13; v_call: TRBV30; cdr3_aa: AWSSNRGLVYEQY
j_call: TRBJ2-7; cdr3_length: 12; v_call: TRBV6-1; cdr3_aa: ASSDAGHPYEQY
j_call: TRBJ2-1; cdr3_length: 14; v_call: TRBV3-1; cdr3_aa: ASSLRQRETLNEQF
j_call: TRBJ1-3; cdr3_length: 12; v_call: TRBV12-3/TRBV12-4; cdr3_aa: ASSHLRPGNTIY
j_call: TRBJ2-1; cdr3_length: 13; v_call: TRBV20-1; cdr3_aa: SARGSGPPYNEQF
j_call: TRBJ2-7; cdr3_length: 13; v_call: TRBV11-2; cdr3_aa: ASSLGPGQIYEQY
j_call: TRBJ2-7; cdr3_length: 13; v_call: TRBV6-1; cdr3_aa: ASSDERGSSYEQY
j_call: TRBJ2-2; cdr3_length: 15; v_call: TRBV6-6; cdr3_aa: ASSYPFRVGDTGELF
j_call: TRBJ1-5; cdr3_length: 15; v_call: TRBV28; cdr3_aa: ASSLGARGDRHQPQH
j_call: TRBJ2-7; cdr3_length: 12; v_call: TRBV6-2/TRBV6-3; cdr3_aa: DSSQGLRLYEQY
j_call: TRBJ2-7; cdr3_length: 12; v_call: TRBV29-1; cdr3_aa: SVQLLQGSYEQY
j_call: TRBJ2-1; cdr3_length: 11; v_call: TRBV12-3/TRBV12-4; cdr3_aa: ASRRTGGIEQF
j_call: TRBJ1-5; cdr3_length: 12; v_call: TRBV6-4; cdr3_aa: ASRGQLSNQPQH
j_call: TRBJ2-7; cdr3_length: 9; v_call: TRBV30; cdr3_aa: AWSVSDEQY
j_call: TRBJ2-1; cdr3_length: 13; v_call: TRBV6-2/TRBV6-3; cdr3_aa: VSIQGTSAYNEQF
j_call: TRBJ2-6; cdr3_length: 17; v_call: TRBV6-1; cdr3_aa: ASSPRAQGLRGGANVLT
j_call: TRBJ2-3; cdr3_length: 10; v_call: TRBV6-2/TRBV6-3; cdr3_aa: ASSYPSDTQY
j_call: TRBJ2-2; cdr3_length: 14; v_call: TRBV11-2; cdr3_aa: ASSLYGIWLTGELF
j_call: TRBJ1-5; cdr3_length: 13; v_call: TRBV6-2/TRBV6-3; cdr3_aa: ASAEFDRGNQPQH
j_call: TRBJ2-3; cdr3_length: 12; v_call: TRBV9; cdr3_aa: ASSTRTGTDTQY